What follows are 22 T cell receptor beta chains derived from one specimen sequenced in a study of shared clonotypes between healthy human individuals. The assay was immunoSEQ multiplex PCR, and TCRdb's table has in-frame clones only and misses some. This table holds about 460,000 clones, about 74% found once. The sample comprised PBMCs. Receptor source: a woman aged 35 to 49 in good health. Some clones in this sample may be carry-over from other donors' samples.

Of note for this clone: This sequence may be a read error, since a much larger clone differs from it by one base. The chain combines TRBV5-4 with TRBJ2-3; the D is unclear. This CDR3 spans 12 amino acids. Germline assignment: CDR1 SGHNT and CDR2 YYREEE (reference sequence). V was clipped by 2 bases and J by 0 bases, with 1 base between them. In DNA form, the CDR3 reads TGTGCCAGCAGCTTCAGCACAGATACGCAGTATTTT. The encoded protein is CASSFSTDTQYF.

The rearrangement links TRBV12-2 to TRBJ2-5; TRBD1 was called by the table and not checked on the DNA. The J call may be mistaken, given a closer DNA end match to TRBJ2-7. TRBV12-2 is described as a pseudogene. The CDR3 spans 15 residues. CDR3 amino acids: CASRSLTGVIYEQYF. CDR3 sequence (DNA): TGTGCAAGTCGCTCCTTAACAGGGGTCATCTACGAGCAGTACTTC.

For this clone: A read error may account for a junction end that differs from germline. The sample has other DNA sequences that encode this CDR3 too. The chain employs TRBV27 and TRBJ1-2; no clear D gene. Germline V lookup: CDR1 MNHEY, CDR2 SMNVEV (reference sequence). The CDR3 covers 14 residues. DNA of the CDR3: TGTGCCAGCAGTTTGAGCCAGGAAGTCTATGGCTATACCTTC. Translation gives CASSLSQEVYGYTF.

This chain links TRBV5-1 with TRBJ2-7; 9 bases line up with TRBD2. Germline CDR1 is SGHRS and CDR2 is YFSETQ. The ends lost 3 bases at V and 0 bases at J; junction bases unmatched: 10. The CDR3 covers 17 residues. DNA of the CDR3: TGCGCCAGCAGCTACGAATATTTTAGCGGGAGCTCCTACGAGCAGTACTTC. Its translation is CASSYEYFSGSSYEQYF.

J is TRBJ1-2 and V is TRBV28, with D unclear. There are 12 residues in the CDR3. Germline assignment: CDR1 MDHEN and CDR2 SYDVKM. V dropped 2 bases and J dropped 7 bases, with 8 bases sitting between them. The CDR3: CASSLGSGGYTF. As DNA, the CDR3 is TGTGCCAGCAGTTTAGGGTCAGGTGGCTACACCTTC.

This clone was detected only a few times. This may stem from a read error, because a much larger clone lies one nucleotide away. Other DNA sequences in this sample translate to the same CDR3. J is TRBJ1-4 and V is TRBV11-2; 7 nucleotides agree with TRBD1. Germline V gene sequence: CDR1 SGHAT, CDR2 FQNNGV. With 5 bases clipped from V and 1 base from J, the junction kept 4 bases outside the gene matches. The CDR3 is 15 amino acids. The CDR3 nucleotides are TGTGCCAGCAGCCCCCGACAGGGAACTAATGAAAAACTGTTTTTT. This translates into CASSPRQGTNEKLFF.

A remark on this clone: A far larger clone is just one base off, so this is likely a read error. This rearrangement joins TRBV6-1 to TRBJ2-6; a weak D match, TRBD2 (5 bases). The CDR3 is 16 residues long. Germline CDR1 and CDR2: MNHNS and SASEGT. The CDR3 DNA reads TGTGCCAGCAGTGAATTGGACTTCTCTGGGGACAACGTCCTGACTTTC. The encoded protein is CASSELDFSGDNVLTF.

The rearrangement uses TRBV20-1 and TRBJ2-3, with no clear D. This CDR3 is built from 11 residues. Germline-derived CDR1 and CDR2 are DFQATT and SNEGSKA (reference sequence). The ends were cut back, 7 bases at V and 0 bases at J, with 5 bases in the middle. The CDR3 loop reads CSVQSTDTQYF. CDR3 nucleotide sequence: TGCAGTGTGCAGAGCACAGATACGCAGTATTTT.

The chain couples TRBV4-2 to TRBJ2-4; tentatively, D is TRBD1 (5 bases). The CDR3 totals 14 residues. The V gene lost 5 bases and the J gene lost 9 bases, with 17 bases spanning the gap. In germline, CDR1 is LGHNA, CDR2 YNFKEQ. For the CDR3, the DNA is TGTGCCAGCAGCTCCCACTCCCAGGGCGCCATTCAGTACTTC. Residues: CASSSHSQGAIQYF.

This chain's CDR3 is CASRRRGGSSAGELFF. Here the CDR3 DNA reads TGCGCCAGCAGGAGGAGGGGAGGGAGTTCCGCCGGGGAGCTGTTTTTT. The rearrangement links TRBV5-1 to TRBJ2-2; TRBD2 matches at 7 bases. Unmatched junction bases numbered 13, after V lost 5 bases and J lost 6 bases. Germline lookup yields CDR1 SGHRS and CDR2 YFSETQ. The CDR3 is made up of 16 amino acids.

The chain recombines TRBV5-4 with TRBJ2-2, with TRBD2 matching 7 bases. Trimming cost V 1 base and J 7 bases; bases outside gene matches: 7. CDR1 SGHNT and CDR2 YYREEE come from the germline V gene (reference sequence). This CDR3 contains 15 residues. CDR3 amino acids: CASSLSGTNYGELFF. CDR3 in DNA: TGTGCCAGCAGCTTGAGTGGGACTAATTACGGGGAGCTGTTTTTT.

This CDR3 reads CASSPAGTELYEQYF. The CDR3 DNA is TGTGCCAGCAGCCCAGCCGGGACAGAGTTGTACGAGCAGTACTTC. The chain is built from TRBV28 and TRBJ2-5, with 7 bases identical to TRBD1. Matching the DNA end better, TRBJ2-7 makes the J call doubtful. CDR1 MDHEN and CDR2 SYDVKM come from the germline V gene. The CDR3 has 15 residues.

The chain uses TRBV18 and TRBJ2-5; D unresolved. The end of the DNA is better explained by TRBJ2-7, so the J call may be wrong. The germline gives CDR1 KGHSH, CDR2 LQKENI. The length of the CDR3 is 15 residues. For the CDR3, the DNA is TGTGCCAGCTCACCCCTAGTGGCCTTCTCCTACGAGCAGTACTTC. Translated: CASSPLVAFSYEQYF.

This clone was counted at least ten times. This chain connects TRBV13 to TRBJ2-1; 16 positions agree with TRBD2. Per the germline V gene, CDR1 is PRHDT and CDR2 is FYEKMQ (reference sequence). The CDR3 extends over 20 amino acids. V gave up 2 bases and J gave up 8 bases; unmatched junction bases: 15. Written as DNA, the CDR3 is TGTGCCAGCAGCTTACTTCCCGGGACTAGCGGGAGGGCCGGGCAGGATGAGCAGTTCTTC. This gives the protein CASSLLPGTSGRAGQDEQFF. Together with reference TRBV13 and TRBJ2-1, the CDR3 gives the full variable domain: AAGVIQSPRHLIKEKRETATLKCYPIPRHDTVYWYQQGPGQDPQFLISFYEKMQSDKGSIPDRFSAQQFSDYHSELNMSSLELGDSALYFCASSLLPGTSGRAGQDEQFFGPGTRLTVL.

The rearrangement links TRBV6-6 to TRBJ2-7; 9 nucleotides agree with TRBD1. There are 15 residues in the CDR3. Unmatched junction bases numbered 9, after V lost 8 bases and J lost 1 base. Germline CDR1 and CDR2: MNHNY and SVGAGI (reference sequence). The CDR3 protein is CASAYTGTGSYEQYF. CDR3 bases: TGTGCCAGCGCCTACACCGGGACAGGGTCCTACGAGCAGTACTTC.

This clone was counted between two and nine times. This likely reflects a read error, since a far larger clone is one base away. The sample contains more than one DNA sequence encoding this CDR3. This chain connects TRBV7-9 to TRBJ1-2; D remains unclear. The CDR3 sequence is 13 residues long. CDR1 is SEHNR and CDR2 is FQNEAQ in the germline V gene (reference sequence). The CDR3 reads CASSISSLYGYTF. CDR3 nucleotide sequence: TGTGCCAGCAGCATCAGCTCCCTCTATGGCTATACCTTC.

This rearrangement joins TRBV10-1 to TRBJ2-7; D remains ambiguous. Germline V gives CDR1 WNHNN, CDR2 SYGVQD (reference sequence). Deletions cut 5 bases from V and 7 bases from J, with 18 bases between. The CDR3 is 14 residues long. CDR3 amino acids: CASSRTIQSQEQYF. The CDR3 DNA is TGCGCCAGCAGTCGGACCATACAGAGTCAGGAGCAGTACTTC.

This chain joins TRBV5-1 and TRBJ2-5; D call uncertain. Looked up from germline, CDR1 is SGHRS and CDR2 is YFSETQ. V gave up 5 bases and J gave up 1 base, with 9 bases separating them. This CDR3 is built from 13 residues. The CDR3 protein is CASSYLGQETQYF. CDR3 DNA sequence: TGCGCCAGCAGTTATCTAGGCCAAGAGACCCAGTACTTC.

This clone has a single count. The CDR3 DNA sequence: TGTGCCAGCAGCCAAGATTCGGGACTAGCTAGAACGAGCTCCTACGAGCAGTACTTC. Translation gives CASSQDSGLARTSSYEQYF. The chain has TRBV14 and TRBJ2-7; 9 bases match TRBD2. The CDR3 is 19 residues long. The ends lost 0 bases at V and 0 bases at J; junction bases unmatched: 12. Germline V gene lookup returns CDR1 SGHDN and CDR2 FVKESK. The complete variable domain, with remaining parts taken from reference TRBV14 and TRBJ2-7, reads EAGVTQFPSHSVIEKGQTVTLRCDPISGHDNLYWYRRVMGKEIKFLLHFVKESKQDESGMPNNRFLAERTGGTYSTLKVQPAELEDSGVYFCASSQDSGLARTSSYEQYFGPGTRLTVT.

This clone has a handful of counts. This chain connects TRBV2 to TRBJ2-3; 11 bases are shared with TRBD1. Looked up from germline, CDR1 is SNHLY and CDR2 is FYNNEI. Germline trimming cut 4 bases from V and 2 bases from J; bases unmatched to any gene: 2. This CDR3 is built from 15 residues. The DNA of the CDR3 is TGTGCCAGCAGTGTAGGACAGGGGGCCACAGATACGCAGTATTTT. This encodes CASSVGQGATDTQYF.

In DNA, the CDR3 is TGTGCCAGCAGCTCGCGGACAAGACAGGGCGAGCAGTACTTC. It codes for CASSSRTRQGEQYF. The V and J genes are TRBV7-2 and TRBJ2-7; TRBD1 aligns across 7 bases. The trim removed 4 bases at V and 6 bases at J, leaving 9 bases unmatched. Germline V CDR1 and CDR2: SGHTA, FQGNSA. The CDR3 is made up of 14 amino acids. The full variable domain, its missing parts supplied by reference TRBV7-2 and TRBJ2-7, is GAGVSQSPSNKVTEKGKDVELRCDPISGHTALYWYRQSLGQGLEFLIYFQGNSAPDKSGLPSDRFSAERTGGSVSTLTIQRTQQEDSAVYLCASSSRTRQGEQYFGPGTRLTVT.

The chain couples TRBV7-3 to TRBJ2-1; TRBD1 agrees at 9 bases. Germline V CDR1 and CDR2: SGHTA, FQGTGA. After removal of 5 bases from V and 4 bases from J, the junction contained 6 bases not matched to a gene. CDR3 length: 15 residues. Here the CDR3 reads CASSPRTGAYNEQFF. In DNA, the CDR3 is TGTGCCAGCAGCCCCCGGACAGGGGCATACAATGAGCAGTTCTTC.